One sample yielded the 2 T cell receptor beta chains listed below, sequenced in a study of T cells in Graves' hyperthyroidism and ophthalmopathy. TCR beta CDR3 regions were amplified from RNA. HTBI primers were the set used in a first-round RT-PCR of the TCR CDR3. Each CDR3 protein is one row after TCRdb ran MiXCR on the multiplex PCR reads. The table lists approximately 700,000 distinct CDR3 sequences, less than 20% of them singletons. Sequencing was carried out using blood. Receptors were obtained from a man in his late teens or twenties with Graves' hyperthyroidism.

The chain combines TRBV6-1 with TRBJ2-1; D is uncertain. The germline gives CDR1 MNHNS, CDR2 SASEGT. The CDR3 runs 14 residues. V lost 6 bases and J 0 bases, leaving 9 bases between the germline ends. The CDR3 is CASSTSSSYNEQFF. The DNA of the CDR3 is TGTGCCAGCAGCACCAGCAGCTCCTACAATGAGCAGTTCTTC.

This clonotype was detected many times. The chain has TRBV28 and TRBJ1-1; TRBD1 agrees at 7 bases. V gave up 2 bases and J gave up 6 bases; unmatched junction bases: 3. Germline V gene data show CDR1 as MDHEN and CDR2 as SYDVKM. The CDR3 totals 13 residues. CDR3 sequence: CASSLGTAAEAFF. Here the CDR3 DNA reads TGTGCCAGCAGTTTAGGGACAGCAGCTGAAGCTTTCTTT.